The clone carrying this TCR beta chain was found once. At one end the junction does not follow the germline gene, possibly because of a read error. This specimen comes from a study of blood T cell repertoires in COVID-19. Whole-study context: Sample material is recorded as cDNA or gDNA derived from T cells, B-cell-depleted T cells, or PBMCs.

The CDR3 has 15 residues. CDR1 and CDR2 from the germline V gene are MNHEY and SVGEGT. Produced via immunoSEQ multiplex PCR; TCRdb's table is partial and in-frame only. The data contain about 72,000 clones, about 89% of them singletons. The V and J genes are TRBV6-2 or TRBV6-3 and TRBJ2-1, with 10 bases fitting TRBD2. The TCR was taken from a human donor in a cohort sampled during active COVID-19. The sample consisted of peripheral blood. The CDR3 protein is CAISGTSDSYNEQFF. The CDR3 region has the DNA TGTGCCATCAGTGGGACTAGCGACTCCTACAATGAGCAGTTCTTC.